Listed below are T cell receptor beta chains from one sample, sequenced in a study of T cell responses to AZD1222 COVID-19 vaccine. Only in-frame clones appear in the TCRdb table, and some are missing; sequencing was by immunoSEQ multiplex PCR. The data show fewer than 150,000 clones, with roughly 90% seen just once and approximately 10% held by the top ten. The material sequenced was peripheral blood, taken on day 0 of AZD1222 vaccination. Receptors were obtained from an adult in good health. Each CDR3 is given without its conserved first and last residue. The D gene is left open where the match is weak.

J: TRBJ2-1
V: TRBV7-9
D: .
CDR3: ASSLVWRERDNEQF

J: TRBJ1-2
V: TRBV7-2
D: TRBD1
CDR3: ASSSSRDRIGGYT

J: TRBJ2-1
V: TRBV11-2
D: .
CDR3: ASSLAGWAGGNEQF

J: TRBJ2-7
V: TRBV4-3
D: .
CDR3: ASSQGVTATYEQY

J: TRBJ1-2
V: TRBV7-2
D: TRBD1
CDR3: ASSLGTGGYGYT

J: TRBJ2-2
V: TRBV9
D: TRBD2
CDR3: ASSVSALAGVAGELF

J: TRBJ2-7
V: TRBV7-7
D: TRBD1
CDR3: ASSPGQGLRSYEQY

J: TRBJ1-2
V: TRBV30
D: .
CDR3: AWSRRAGYT

J: TRBJ2-1
V: TRBV12-3/TRBV12-4
D: .
CDR3: ASSSRQGGWI

J: TRBJ1-1
V: TRBV5-1
D: .
CDR3: ASSSKFRDPGENTEAF

J: TRBJ2-7
V: TRBV3-1/TRBV3-2
D: TRBD1
CDR3: ASSQNRGREQY

J: TRBJ2-3
V: TRBV9
D: .
CDR3: ASSVAALSADTQY

J: TRBJ2-5
V: TRBV7-9
D: .
CDR3: ASTPLQATARQETQY

J: TRBJ2-1
V: TRBV10-3
D: .
CDR3: AISESVRLAGDNEQF

J: TRBJ2-3
V: TRBV7-2
D: TRBD1
CDR3: ASSLTGVTDTQY

J: TRBJ2-7
V: TRBV3-1/TRBV3-2
D: TRBD1
CDR3: ASRDTGTVPNEQY

J: TRBJ1-2
V: TRBV18
D: TRBD1
CDR3: ASSPGTGIGYT

J: TRBJ2-1
V: TRBV5-1
D: TRBD2
CDR3: ASSQMGTSGGNEQF

J: TRBJ2-3
V: TRBV30
D: .
CDR3: AWSVGGPTDTQY

J: TRBJ2-7
V: TRBV11-3
D: .
CDR3: ASRDIAYEQY

J: TRBJ2-5
V: TRBV7-9
D: .
CDR3: ASSLQEGAQATQY

J: TRBJ2-5
V: TRBV12-3/TRBV12-4
D: .
CDR3: ASSLRETQY

J: TRBJ2-3
V: TRBV5-1
D: TRBD2
CDR3: ASSTGLAGDTDTQY

J: TRBJ1-2
V: TRBV7-3
D: TRBD1
CDR3: ASSHGQGTNYGYT

J: TRBJ1-5
V: TRBV30
D: .
CDR3: AWSYPNQPQH

J: TRBJ2-7
V: TRBV21-1
D: .
CDR3: ASSKEGLPSTYEQY

J: TRBJ2-5
V: TRBV2
D: .
CDR3: ASSVTEETQY

J: TRBJ1-2
V: TRBV6-6
D: .
CDR3: ASGPMGRGELGYT

J: TRBJ1-2
V: TRBV4-1
D: TRBD1
CDR3: ASSHAGTGVGNYGYT

J: TRBJ1-1
V: TRBV13
D: .
CDR3: ASSLGQWGTEAF

J: TRBJ2-3
V: TRBV6-2/TRBV6-3
D: .
CDR3: ASSNTDTQY

J: TRBJ1-6
V: TRBV30
D: .
CDR3: AWSGRWPPLH

J: TRBJ1-2
V: TRBV2
D: .
CDR3: ASSDCTFYYGYT

J: TRBJ2-2
V: TRBV19
D: .
CDR3: ASSTRVVSGELF

J: TRBJ1-1
V: TRBV5-1
D: TRBD1
CDR3: ASSSGQGDGTEAF

J: TRBJ2-1
V: TRBV14
D: .
CDR3: ASSSQGYNEQF

J: TRBJ2-7
V: TRBV7-2
D: .
CDR3: ASSSQQGYEQY

J: TRBJ2-7
V: TRBV5-6
D: .
CDR3: ASSSTDSSYEQY

J: TRBJ2-7
V: TRBV6-5
D: TRBD1
CDR3: ASSPPGQASYEQY

J: TRBJ1-3
V: TRBV27
D: TRBD1
CDR3: ASRDATGADTIY

J: TRBJ1-3
V: TRBV19
D: .
CDR3: ASSISGNTIY

J: TRBJ2-7
V: TRBV6-5
D: .
CDR3: ASTKRGDSEQY

J: TRBJ2-7
V: TRBV27
D: .
CDR3: ASSFRGSLYEQY

J: TRBJ2-5
V: TRBV27
D: .
CDR3: ASSLSAGKTQY